The 27 T cell receptor beta chains reported below all come from one sample, sequenced in a study of shared clonotypes between healthy human individuals. Assay: immunoSEQ multiplex PCR; the TCRdb copy retains only in-frame clones and omits some. The table has millions of clones, 95% seen once; the top ten hold roughly 0.13%. Sequencing was performed on naive CD4+ T cells sorted from blood. This sample's subset: CD45RA+ positively selected. The source is a man between 18 and 29 years old in good health.

The J gene is TRBJ2-5, the V gene TRBV6-1; D not resolved. CDR1 and CDR2 (germline): MNHNS, SASEGT. The CDR3 totals 14 residues. Trimming stripped 4 bases from V and 3 bases from J, with 12 bases between. CDR3 protein: CASSVFDFEETQYF. The CDR3 DNA is TGTGCCAGCAGTGTCTTCGACTTCGAAGAGACCCAGTACTTC.

The V and J genes are TRBV7-9 and TRBJ2-2; D might be TRBD1 (6 bases). CDR3 length equals 17 residues. The germline V gene encodes CDR1 SEHNR and CDR2 FQNEAQ (reference sequence). Deletions cut 5 bases from V and 1 base from J, with 17 bases between. CDR3 amino acids: CASSPGDARENTGELFF. DNA for the CDR3: TGTGCCAGCAGCCCAGGGGATGCTAGAGAGAACACCGGGGAGCTGTTTTTT.

This chain's CDR3 is CASSSYRGPNEKLFF. The CDR3 DNA reads as TGTGCCAGCAGCTCATACAGGGGACCTAATGAAAAACTGTTTTTT. The chain recombines TRBV11-2 with TRBJ1-4, with TRBD1 identical over 7 bases. Germline CDR1 is SGHAT and CDR2 is FQNNGV. The CDR3 spans 15 residues. V shed 4 bases and J 3 bases; nucleotides not matched to a gene: 5.

This chain connects TRBV10-3 to TRBJ2-5; D not resolved. TRBJ2-7 matches the DNA end more closely, so the J call is doubtful. Per the germline V gene, CDR1 is ENHRY and CDR2 is SYGVKD. This CDR3 has 13 amino acids. DNA of the CDR3: TGTGCCATCAGTGAGTCGCTAACCTACGAGCAGTACTTC. It yields the protein CAISESLTYEQYF.

The gene calls are TRBV2 and TRBJ2-7; D is unclear. Germline CDR1 reads SNHLY; CDR2 reads FYNNEI. V lost 8 bases and J lost 2, with 16 bases in between. This CDR3 is built from 14 residues. In nucleotides, the CDR3 is TGTGCCAGCCTCTTAGATGTCGGGCCCTACGAGCAGTACTTC. This encodes CASLLDVGPYEQYF.

The CDR3 DNA sequence: TGTGCCAGTAGTGTGGGACAGGGTCTCTACGAGCAGTACTTC. Its translation: CASSVGQGLYEQYF. This chain uses TRBV19 with TRBJ2-7, with 9 bases matching TRBD1. CDR1 is LNHDA and CDR2 is SQIVND in the germline V gene (reference sequence). The CDR3 has 14 amino acids. Trimming cost V 5 bases and J 3 bases; bases outside gene matches: 5.

The genes are TRBV6-6 and TRBJ1-3; 7 bases match TRBD1. The CDR3 totals 16 residues. Trimming at V came to 2 bases and at J to 0 bases, leaving 4 bases not matched to a gene. Per the germline V gene, CDR1 is MNHNY and CDR2 is SVGAGI (reference sequence). The CDR3 region is CASSYPGQASGNTIYF. The CDR3 DNA reads as TGTGCCAGCAGTTACCCCGGACAGGCCTCTGGAAACACCATATATTTT.

The rearrangement joins TRBV29-1 to TRBJ1-1; D is unclear. V was cut by 6 bases and J by 0 bases, with 14 bases left in between. The CDR3 contains 14 residues. The germline gives CDR1 SQVTM, CDR2 ANQGSEA. CDR3 amino acids: CSVFMARLNTEAFF. The CDR3 coding sequence is TGCAGCGTCTTCATGGCCCGATTGAACACTGAAGCTTTCTTT.

This chain joins TRBV2 and TRBJ1-1, with 8 bases aligning to TRBD1. CDR1 is SNHLY, CDR2 FYNNEI, per germline. With V trimmed by 5 bases and J by 4 bases, 3 bases remained unmatched. This CDR3 is built from 13 residues. The DNA for the CDR3 is TGTGCCAGCAGTTATGGACAGGGCACTGAAGCTTTCTTT. Translating it yields CASSYGQGTEAFF.

The J gene is TRBJ2-7, the V gene TRBV13, with a possible D match to TRBD1 (6 bases). The CDR3 spans 16 residues. V was cut by 6 bases and J by 1 base, with 19 bases left in between. Germline CDR1 reads PRHDT; CDR2 reads FYEKMQ (reference sequence). Here the CDR3 DNA reads TGTGCCAGCAGGGAATTGCAGACCGGACAGTCCTACGAGCAGTACTTC. It is translated as CASRELQTGQSYEQYF.

The chain couples TRBV10-3 to TRBJ2-7; 15 bases are a match to TRBD2. This CDR3 is built from 17 residues. Trimming cost V 3 bases and J 0 bases; bases outside gene matches: 3. CDR1 is ENHRY, CDR2 SYGVKD, per germline. CDR3 sequence: CAISDGLAGGSSYEQYF. Here the CDR3 DNA reads TGTGCCATCAGTGATGGACTAGCGGGGGGGAGCTCCTACGAGCAGTACTTC.

To note about this clone: Different DNA sequences within this sample yield the same CDR3. The chain couples TRBV5-1 to TRBJ1-3, with 8 bases matching TRBD1. Trimming cost V 2 bases and J 2 bases; bases outside gene matches: 3. Germline-derived CDR1 and CDR2 are SGHRS and YFSETQ. The CDR3 is 15 amino acids. CDR3 sequence reads: CASSLATGAGNTIYF. Here the CDR3 DNA reads TGCGCCAGCAGCTTAGCGACAGGGGCTGGAAACACCATATATTTT.

CDR3 bases: TGTGCCAGCACGGGGACGGTCAACAATGAGCAGTTCTTC. It specifies CASTGTVNNEQFF. This sequence joins TRBV6-5 and TRBJ2-1; D could derive from TRBD1 or TRBD2 (5 bases each). CDR3 length: 13 amino acids. Germline lookup yields CDR1 MNHEY and CDR2 SVGAGI. V was clipped by 7 bases and J by 5 bases, with 12 bases between them.

V is TRBV9 and J is TRBJ1-1; no reliable D call. V lost 0 bases and J lost 0, with 9 bases in between. The CDR3 length is 15 residues. Germline loops: CDR1 SGDLS, CDR2 YYNGEE. CDR3: CASSVGSHMNTEAFF. CDR3 DNA sequence: TGTGCCAGCAGCGTAGGATCCCACATGAACACTGAAGCTTTCTTT.

The chain uses TRBV9 and TRBJ1-4; 7 bases line up with TRBD1. Trimming took 4 bases from V and 0 from J; bases not matched to a gene: 3. The CDR3 is 15 amino acids. CDR1 SGDLS and CDR2 YYNGEE come from the germline V gene. Here the CDR3 DNA reads TGTGCCAGCAGCACGGGACAGACAACTAATGAAAAACTGTTTTTT. It encodes CASSTGQTTNEKLFF.

The rearrangement links TRBV2 to TRBJ2-1; D tentatively fits TRBD1 or TRBD2 (9 bases each). Germline assignment: CDR1 SNHLY and CDR2 FYNNEI. Trimming shortened V by 6 bases and J by 2 bases, and 26 bases separated the two germline ends. CDR3 length: 19 residues. CDR3: CASRRTGDSREGPYNEQFF. CDR3 nucleotide sequence: TGTGCCAGCAGAAGGACAGGGGACTCGCGGGAGGGCCCCTACAATGAGCAGTTCTTC.

This chain connects TRBV2 to TRBJ2-1; D call uncertain. The CDR3 has 12 residues. Per germline, CDR1 SNHLY and CDR2 FYNNEI. Trimming removed 5 bases at V and 3 bases at J, with 5 bases between. The CDR3 DNA sequence: TGTGCCAGCAGTACCTACTACAATGAGCAGTTCTTC. Amino acids: CASSTYYNEQFF.

This clone was counted once. The rearrangement links TRBV9 to TRBJ1-5, with D tentatively TRBD1 (5 bases). Germline V gene lookup returns CDR1 SGDLS and CDR2 YYNGEE. The germline V and J ends were trimmed by 3 bases and 7 bases, with 14 bases remaining between them. The CDR3 has 14 amino acids. Here the CDR3 DNA reads TGTGCCAGCAGCGCCAGGGCGAGCAGCCAGCCCCAGCATTTT. It specifies CASSARASSQPQHF. Full variable domain (missing parts from reference TRBV9 and TRBJ1-5): DSGVTQTPKHLITATGQRVTLRCSPRSGDLSVYWYQQSLDQGLQFLIQYYNGEERAKGNILERFSAQQFPDLHSELNLSSLELGDSALYFCASSARASSQPQHFGDGTRLSIL.

This clone is a singleton in its sample. J is TRBJ2-1 and V is TRBV2; TRBD1 matches at 9 bases. The CDR3 covers 15 residues. Germline trimming cut 6 bases from V and 3 bases from J; bases unmatched to any gene: 6. The germline gives CDR1 SNHLY, CDR2 FYNNEI. The CDR3 coding sequence is TGTGCCAGCAGGCTGGAGACAGGGGGCTACAATGAGCAGTTCTTC. It specifies CASRLETGGYNEQFF.

The V call is TRBV7-2, the J call TRBJ1-1, with D unclear. Per germline, CDR1 SGHTA and CDR2 FQGNSA. Between the trimmed V and J ends, which lost 2 bases and 1 base, there was a span of 11 bases. The CDR3 spans 15 residues. Here the CDR3 reads CASSLYGIPNTEAFF. In DNA, the CDR3 is TGTGCCAGCAGCTTATACGGTATTCCGAACACTGAAGCTTTCTTT. The variable domain in full, with the rest retrieved from reference TRBV7-2 and TRBJ1-1, is GAGVSQSPSNKVTEKGKDVELRCDPISGHTALYWYRQSLGQGLEFLIYFQGNSAPDKSGLPSDRFSAERTGGSVSTLTIQRTQQEDSAVYLCASSLYGIPNTEAFFGQGTRLTVV.

This clone was picked up a small number of times. J is TRBJ1-6 and V is TRBV27; D may be TRBD1 (5 bases). Germline V lookup: CDR1 MNHEY, CDR2 SMNVEV (reference sequence). Trimming left V 2 bases short and J 7 bases short, with 12 bases between. This CDR3 spans 15 amino acids. The CDR3: CASSLNARVNSPLHF. CDR3 nucleotide sequence: TGTGCCAGCAGTTTAAACGCCAGGGTGAATTCACCCCTCCACTTT.

This rearrangement joins TRBV5-1 to TRBJ1-2, with D unresolved. The CDR3 has 14 residues. With 0 bases removed from V and 7 bases from J, the gap between germline ends came to 13 bases. Germline V CDR1 and CDR2: SGHRS, YFSETQ. CDR3 coding DNA: TGCGCCAGCAGCTTGGAAGATTCTCGGGGTGGCTACACCTTC. Translating gives CASSLEDSRGGYTF.

The V call is TRBV10-2, the J call TRBJ1-3; D might be TRBD1 (6 bases). Trimming removed 2 bases at V and 0 bases at J, with 8 bases between. Germline values: CDR1 WSHSY, CDR2 SAAADI. This CDR3 is 15 amino acids long. The CDR3: CASSEVQGSGNTIYF. In DNA form, the CDR3 reads TGCGCCAGCAGTGAGGTACAGGGCTCTGGAAACACCATATATTTT.

This chain uses TRBV5-1 with TRBJ2-7; no clear D. The CDR3 is 15 amino acids. Germline assignment: CDR1 SGHRS and CDR2 YFSETQ. Between the trimmed V and J ends, which lost 3 bases and 2 bases, there was a span of 15 bases. As DNA, the CDR3 is TGCGCCAGCAGCTCCGGATTTAGCCGTACCTACGAGCAGTACTTC. Translation: CASSSGFSRTYEQYF.

The chain joins TRBV27 to TRBJ2-2; D may be TRBD1 (6 bases). Germline V gives CDR1 MNHEY, CDR2 SMNVEV (reference sequence). V gave up 3 bases and J gave up 6 bases, with 14 bases separating them. The CDR3 extends over 15 amino acids. The CDR3, as DNA: TGTGCCAGCAGTTTCCCAGGGGTCGGCGCCGGGGAGCTGTTTTTT. It codes for CASSFPGVGAGELFF.

This clone was seen once. The chain uses TRBV2 and TRBJ2-1, with 10 bases that match TRBD2. The CDR3 consists of 16 residues. CDR1 is SNHLY and CDR2 is FYNNEI in the germline V gene. The J segment lost 5 bases and the V segment lost 6 bases, leaving 10 bases of the junction unmatched. CDR3 bases: TGTGCCAGCAGAGGATCAACTAGCGGGAACAACAATGAGCAGTTCTTC. As protein: CASRGSTSGNNNEQFF.

This clone appeared a single time. The chain employs TRBV7-2 and TRBJ1-5; D is undetermined. Germline V gene data show CDR1 as SGHTA and CDR2 as FQGNSA. The CDR3 runs 14 residues. With 4 bases removed from V and 0 bases from J, the gap between germline ends came to 7 bases. CDR3 DNA sequence: TGTGCCAGCAGCTCTTGGGATAGCAATCAGCCCCAGCATTTT. It is translated as CASSSWDSNQPQHF.